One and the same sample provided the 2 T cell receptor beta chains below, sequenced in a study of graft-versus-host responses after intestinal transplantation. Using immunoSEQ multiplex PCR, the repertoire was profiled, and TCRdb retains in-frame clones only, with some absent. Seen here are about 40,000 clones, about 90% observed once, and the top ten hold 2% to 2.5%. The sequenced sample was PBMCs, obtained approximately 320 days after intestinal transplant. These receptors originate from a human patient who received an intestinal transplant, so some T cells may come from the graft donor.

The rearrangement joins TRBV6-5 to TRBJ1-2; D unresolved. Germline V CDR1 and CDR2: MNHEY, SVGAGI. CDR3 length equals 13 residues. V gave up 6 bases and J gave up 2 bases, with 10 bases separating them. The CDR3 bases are TGTGCCAGCAGCCACTCTGAAAACTATGGCTACACCTTC. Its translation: CASSHSENYGYTF.

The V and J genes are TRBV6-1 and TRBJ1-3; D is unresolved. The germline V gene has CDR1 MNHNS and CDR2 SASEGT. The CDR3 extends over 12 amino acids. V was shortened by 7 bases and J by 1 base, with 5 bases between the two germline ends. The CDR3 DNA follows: TGTGCCAGCAAGTCTTCTGGAAACACCATATATTTT. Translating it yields CASKSSGNTIYF.